Listed below are T cell receptor beta chains from one sample, sequenced in a study of T cell changes during pregnancy in multiple sclerosis. Profiled with immunoSEQ multiplex PCR; TCRdb holds only in-frame clones, not every one. The repertoire holds around 95,000 clones, 90% to 95% seen once, with approximately 2.2% in the top ten. Sequenced here: peripheral blood, sampled after pregnancy. The receptor set was obtained from a female donor in good health, enrolled as a control in a pregnancy study. CDR3s include the opening cysteine and the closing phenylalanine or tryptophan. The D gene is left open where the match is weak. Expanded clones are given a class, and other clones once, few, many or no size at all.

J gene,D gene,V gene,clone size,CDR3 protein,CDR3 DNA
TRBJ2-3,TRBD2,TRBV7-2,-,CASSTGLAGGTDTQYF,TGTGCCAGCAGCACGGGACTAGCGGGGGGGACAGATACGCAGTATTTT
TRBJ1-2,-,TRBV4-1,-,CASSLGGGTGSGYTF,TGCGCCAGCAGCCTCGGTGGGGGTACAGGGTCCGGCTACACCTTC
TRBJ2-4,TRBD1,TRBV6-6,-,CASKSRDRLNIQYF,TGTGCCAGCAAAAGCCGGGACAGATTAAACATTCAGTACTTC
TRBJ1-4,-,TRBV2,-,CASSSDRTTNEKLFF,TGTGCCAGCAGTTCCGACAGGACAACTAATGAAAAACTGTTTTTT
TRBJ2-5,TRBD2,TRBV30,few,CAWKMGGESETQYF,TGTGCCTGGAAGATGGGGGGGGAGAGTGAGACCCAGTACTTC
TRBJ2-1,TRBD2,TRBV9,-,CASTPGRAGPWDEQFF,TGTGCCAGCACCCCCGGGCGAGCGGGGCCCTGGGATGAGCAGTTCTTC
TRBJ2-1,TRBD2,TRBV7-2,-,CASSLAGGPSNEQFF,TGTGCCAGCAGCTTAGCGGGAGGGCCTTCCAATGAGCAGTTCTTC
TRBJ1-2,TRBD1,TRBV10-3,-,CAISRDREFYGYTF,TGTGCCATCAGCCGGGACAGGGAATTTTATGGCTACACCTTC
TRBJ2-7,-,TRBV6-5,-,CASGRGAYEQYF,TGTGCCTCGGGCCGCGGGGCCTACGAGCAGTACTTC
TRBJ2-3,-,TRBV19,-,CASSIGDLGALRDTQYF,TGTGCCAGTAGTATAGGGGATTTAGGGGCGCTGAGAGATACGCAGTATTTT
TRBJ1-5,-,TRBV10-2,-,CASSESRNQPQHF,TGCGCCAGCAGTGAGTCGAGGAATCAGCCCCAGCATTTT
TRBJ2-7,-,TRBV6-4,many,CASSDSTQGEQYF,TGTGCCAGCAGTGACTCGACTCAGGGCGAGCAGTACTTC
TRBJ2-2,-,TRBV6-5,-,CASRQGSNTGELFF,TGTGCCAGCAGACAGGGATCGAACACCGGGGAGCTGTTTTTT
TRBJ1-2,-,TRBV28,-,CASGTDRFLYGYTF,TGTGCCAGCGGCACTGACAGGTTCCTCTATGGCTACACCTTC
TRBJ2-1,TRBD1,TRBV10-2,-,CASVRDRGQEGYNEQFF,TGCGCCAGTGTCCGGGACAGGGGTCAGGAGGGTTACAATGAGCAGTTCTTC
TRBJ2-5,-,TRBV5-1,-,CASTLTPGETQYF,TGCGCCAGCACCCTGACCCCGGGTGAGACCCAGTACTTC
TRBJ2-3,TRBD2,TRBV25-1,-,CASSEWTSGATDTQYF,TGTGCCAGCAGTGAATGGACTAGCGGAGCCACAGATACGCAGTATTTT
TRBJ1-2,-,TRBV5-4,-,CASSSNSGRSYTF,TGTGCCAGCAGCTCCAACAGCGGTCGAAGCTACACCTTC
TRBJ2-1,TRBD2,TRBV7-7,-,CASSSTGLADEQFF,TGTGCTAGCAGCTCGACGGGACTAGCGGATGAGCAGTTCTTC
TRBJ2-1,-,TRBV7-2,-,CASSFTRAMGNEQFF,TGTGCCAGCAGCTTTACTAGGGCTATGGGGAATGAGCAGTTCTTC
TRBJ1-5,TRBD1,TRBV7-9,-,CASTGGKTIALYQPQHF,TGTGCCAGTACAGGGGGCAAGACTATAGCACTCTATCAGCCCCAGCATTTT
TRBJ1-2,TRBD1,TRBV5-4,-,CAITGTASFYGYTF,TGTGCCATCACAGGGACAGCGTCTTTCTATGGCTACACCTTC
TRBJ2-7,-,TRBV7-9,-,CASSGEYRGQPYREQYF,TGTGCCAGCTCGGGGGAGTATCGGGGACAGCCCTACCGCGAGCAGTACTTC
TRBJ2-5,TRBD1,TRBV5-1,once,CASSSGQGGSETQYF,TGCGCCAGCAGCTCCGGACAGGGAGGCTCAGAGACCCAGTACTTC
TRBJ2-2,-,TRBV7-2,-,CASSLLGDGELFF,TGTGCCAGCAGCTTACTAGGGGACGGGGAGCTGTTTTTT
TRBJ2-7,-,TRBV7-9,-,CASSFSFSYEQYF,TGTGCCAGCAGCTTCAGTTTCTCCTACGAGCAGTACTTC
TRBJ2-7,-,TRBV6-1,-,CASRSETLSSYEQYF,TGTGCCAGCAGGAGCGAGACCTTAAGCTCCTACGAGCAGTACTTC
TRBJ2-2,-,TRBV27,-,CASTQGSRELFF,TGTGCCAGCACCCAGGGTTCTAGGGAGCTGTTTTTT
TRBJ1-1,TRBD1,TRBV2,-,CANYRGQANTEAFF,TGTGCCAACTACCGAGGACAGGCGAACACTGAAGCTTTCTTT
TRBJ2-1,TRBD1,TRBV9,-,CASSVGGTGVYNEQFF,TGTGCCAGCAGCGTAGGCGGGACAGGGGTCTACAATGAGCAGTTCTTC
TRBJ1-5,-,TRBV27,-,CASSPRGSNQPQHF,TGTGCCAGCAGTCCCAGGGGTAGCAATCAGCCCCAGCATTTT
TRBJ2-5,TRBD1,TRBV5-6,-,CASGRGPGAQYF,TGTGCCAGCGGCAGGGGGCCTGGAGCCCAGTACTTC
TRBJ2-2,TRBD2,TRBV2,-,CASSAPGLATNTGELFF,TGTGCCAGCAGTGCACCTGGACTAGCGACGAACACCGGGGAGCTGTTTTTT
TRBJ2-5,TRBD1,TRBV18,-,CASSPGTGQETQYF,TGTGCCAGCTCACCTGGGACAGGCCAAGAGACCCAGTACTTC
TRBJ2-1,-,TRBV1,-,CTSSQSRVAGEEVEQFF,TGCACCAGCAGCCAATCCAGGGTAGCGGGAGAGGAGGTTGAGCAGTTCTTC
TRBJ1-3,-,TRBV6-1,-,CASSASTGTPGNTIYF,TGTGCCAGCAGTGCGTCCACCGGGACTCCTGGAAACACCATATATTTT
TRBJ2-5,-,TRBV5-1,-,CASTPTGQETQYF,TGCGCCAGCACTCCGACAGGACAAGAGACCCAGTACTTC
TRBJ1-2,TRBD1,TRBV9,-,CASSEQGAEGYTF,TGTGCCAGCAGCGAACAGGGGGCGGAAGGCTACACCTTC
TRBJ2-7,TRBD1,TRBV15,-,CATSTGTGGTHEQYF,TGTGCCACCAGTACAGGGACAGGGGGTACCCACGAGCAGTACTTC
TRBJ2-1,TRBD2,TRBV6-1,once,CASKKPSGGVREQFF,TGTGCCAGTAAGAAACCGAGCGGGGGGGTCCGTGAGCAGTTCTTC
TRBJ2-1,-,TRBV10-3,once,CATRAEEQYNEQFF,TGTGCCACCCGAGCGGAAGAGCAATACAATGAGCAGTTCTTC
TRBJ2-3,-,TRBV5-8,-,CASSFRGTDTQYF,TGTGCCAGCAGCTTCAGGGGCACAGATACGCAGTATTTT
TRBJ1-6,-,TRBV30,-,CAWSVGGNSPLHF,TGTGCCTGGAGTGTAGGAGGCAATTCACCCCTCCACTTT
TRBJ1-5,-,TRBV28,-,CASSPASGGQPQHF,TGTGCCAGCAGTCCCGCTAGCGGCGGTCAGCCCCAGCATTTT
TRBJ2-1,-,TRBV7-6,-,CASSFGVFNEQFF,TGTGCCAGCAGCTTCGGGGTTTTTAATGAGCAGTTCTTC
TRBJ2-1,TRBD2,TRBV5-6,-,CASSFLKAGGPYNEQFF,TGTGCCAGCAGCTTTTTGAAAGCGGGAGGACCATACAATGAGCAGTTCTTC
TRBJ2-3,TRBD2,TRBV9,-,CASSVRAGGPDTQYF,TGTGCCAGCAGCGTTAGGGCGGGGGGGCCGGATACGCAGTATTTT
TRBJ1-2,-,TRBV30,-,CAWSVHRPYYGYTF,TGTGCCTGGAGTGTACACAGACCCTACTATGGCTACACCTTC
TRBJ1-1,-,TRBV28,once,CATKRGNTEAFF,TGTGCCACCAAGAGAGGGAACACTGAAGCTTTCTTT
TRBJ2-3,TRBD2,TRBV4-1,-,CASSQTSGRIVTDTQYF,TGCGCCAGCAGCCAGACTAGCGGGAGGATTGTCACAGATACGCAGTATTTT
TRBJ2-2,-,TRBV29-1,-,CSVGHSTGELFF,TGCAGCGTGGGACACAGCACCGGGGAGCTGTTTTTT
TRBJ1-4,-,TRBV2,-,CASSEARDMGAF,TGTGCCAGCAGTGAAGCCCGTGACATGGGGGCATTT
TRBJ2-7,-,TRBV9,-,CASSVAVRGYEQYF,TGTGCCAGCAGCGTAGCCGTCAGGGGTTACGAGCAGTACTTC
TRBJ2-3,-,TRBV30,-,CAWSGGGSNPDTQYF,TGTGCCTGGAGTGGAGGTGGGTCTAACCCAGATACGCAGTATTTT
TRBJ1-4,TRBD1,TRBV7-9,-,CASSHPRDSLNEKLFF,TGTGCCAGCAGCCACCCCCGGGACAGCTTAAATGAAAAACTGTTTTTT